This TCR beta chain was recovered during a study of cytomegalovirus exposure and HLA in healthy donors. Overall study context: A later analysis reported the same platform for the 100 to 150 validation repertoires and the roughly 670 first-cohort repertoires.

CDR3 length: 15 amino acids. V was pared by 0 bases and J by 4 bases, with 3 bases of the junction left unmatched. Germline V gene sequence: CDR1 SGHRS, CDR2 YFSETQ. As to this clone: Its antigen remains unknown.

The assay was immunoSEQ multiplex PCR, and TCRdb's table has in-frame clones only and misses some. The sample comprises 85,000 to 120,000 clones, less than 95% of which are singletons, and 0.89% rests with the top ten. Study-wide points: That first-cohort TCR clusters tended to co-occur in the roughly 110 validation repertoires was found in a later analysis. The study designated 150 to 200 TCR beta chains cytomegalovirus-associated.

The receptor was isolated from a woman aged 18-30 years in good health and CMV-seronegative. Sequencing was carried out using PBMCs. The J gene is TRBJ1-1, the V gene TRBV5-1; 10 bases match TRBD1. CDR3 loop: CASSLGTGGGTEAFF. The CDR3 DNA reads TGCGCCAGCAGCTTGGGGACAGGGGGTGGCACTGAAGCTTTCTTT.